Listed below are T cell receptor beta chains from one sample, sequenced in a study of CD8 T cells in Susac syndrome. TCRdb fed the immunoSEQ multiplex PCR reads into MiXCR, producing one record per CDR3 protein. Here the sample spans 150,000 or so distinct CDR3 sequences, about 95% being singletons. The sequenced material came from CD4+ T cells from PBMCs. These TCRs come from a human donor with Susac syndrome. The CDR3 runs from the conserved cysteine through the conserved F or W. A D gene is named only where the DNA matches it firmly. Some rows mark clone size as missing; the rest say once, few, many or name a class of expanded clone.

d_call	v_call	clone_size	j_call	cdr3_aa	cdr3_nt
NA	TRBV7-8	NA	TRBJ2-3	CASSFLRDRRTDTQYF	TGTGCCAGCAGCTTCCTCCGGGACCGCCGCACAGATACGCAGTATTTT
NA	TRBV15	NA	TRBJ1-2	CATSRRGALNYGYTF	TGTGCCACCAGCCGAAGGGGGGCTCTTAACTATGGCTACACCTTC
NA	TRBV20-1	NA	TRBJ1-2	CSAKGRDYGYTF	TGCAGTGCTAAAGGGCGCGACTATGGCTACACCTTC
TRBD1	TRBV20-1	NA	TRBJ1-2	CSASHRDRGHYGYTF	TGCAGTGCTTCCCACCGGGACAGGGGACACTATGGCTACACCTTC
TRBD1	TRBV7-8	NA	TRBJ2-6	CASSAGQGFANVLTF	TGTGCCAGCAGCGCGGGACAGGGCTTCGCCAACGTCCTGACTTTC
NA	TRBV27	NA	TRBJ1-6	CASSSLPDNSPLHF	TGTGCCTCCTCCTCCCTGCCGGATAATTCACCCCTCCACTTT
NA	TRBV5-1	NA	TRBJ2-3	CASSFEGRGQSTDTQYF	TGCGCCAGCAGCTTTGAGGGACGGGGGCAAAGCACAGATACGCAGTATTTT
TRBD1	TRBV12-3/TRBV12-4	NA	TRBJ2-6	CASRRTGGNSGANVLTF	TGTGCCAGCAGACGGACAGGTGGGAACTCTGGGGCCAACGTCCTGACTTTC
TRBD1	TRBV29-1	once	TRBJ1-2	CSVGEGAGYGYTF	TGCAGCGTTGGAGAGGGGGCTGGCTATGGCTACACCTTC
NA	TRBV28	NA	TRBJ2-4	CASSGQENIQYF	TGTGCCAGCAGCGGGCAGGAAAACATTCAGTACTTC
NA	TRBV5-4	NA	TRBJ2-7	CASSRDSLYEQYF	TGTGCCAGCAGCAGGGACTCGCTATACGAGCAGTACTTC
NA	TRBV12-3/TRBV12-4	NA	TRBJ1-5	CASSIGASQPQHF	TGTGCCAGCAGCATCGGGGCCAGCCAGCCCCAGCATTTT
NA	TRBV14	NA	TRBJ2-5	CARRHGGQETQYF	TGTGCCAGAAGACATGGAGGACAAGAGACCCAGTACTTC
TRBD1	TRBV5-1	NA	TRBJ2-5	CASSTQGAQETQYF	TGCGCCAGCAGCACTCAGGGGGCTCAAGAGACCCAGTACTTC
TRBD1	TRBV20-1	NA	TRBJ2-3	CSAPGQGGDTQYF	TGCAGTGCCCCGGGACAGGGAGGGGATACGCAGTATTTT
NA	TRBV20-1	NA	TRBJ1-1	CSARSNLGTEAFF	TGCAGTGCTAGATCGAATCTGGGAACTGAAGCTTTCTTT
TRBD2	TRBV9	NA	TRBJ2-1	CASSVEGLAGARRYNEQFF	TGTGCCAGCAGCGTAGAGGGTCTAGCGGGGGCCCGGCGTTACAATGAGCAGTTCTTC
TRBD2	TRBV20-1	NA	TRBJ2-7	CSARLAGASYEQYF	TGCAGTGCTAGACTAGCGGGGGCCTCCTACGAGCAGTACTTC
NA	TRBV14	NA	TRBJ2-3	CASSPFLGDTQYF	TGTGCCAGCAGCCCATTTCTGGGAGATACGCAGTATTTT
TRBD2	TRBV7-9	NA	TRBJ2-1	CASSPGLPPYNEQFF	TGTGCCAGCAGCCCGGGACTACCTCCCTACAATGAGCAGTTCTTC
NA	TRBV7-8	NA	TRBJ2-5	CASSWEKETQYF	TGTGCCAGCAGCTGGGAGAAAGAGACCCAGTACTTC
TRBD1	TRBV29-1	NA	TRBJ1-2	CSPRQGHYGYTF	TGCAGCCCACGACAGGGCCACTATGGCTACACCTTC
TRBD1	TRBV7-8	NA	TRBJ1-6	CASSSGQGFVSPLHF	TGTGCCAGCAGCTCGGGACAGGGGTTCGTTTCACCCCTCCACTTT
NA	TRBV13	NA	TRBJ1-2	CASSLASGGNYGYTF	TGTGCCAGCAGCTTAGCAAGCGGAGGGAACTATGGCTACACCTTC
NA	TRBV19	NA	TRBJ1-6	CATGQGNSPLHF	TGTGCCACCGGCCAGGGGAATTCACCCCTCCACTTT
TRBD2	TRBV20-1	once	TRBJ2-3	CSASLAGTVDTQYF	TGCAGTGCTAGCCTAGCGGGGACCGTAGATACGCAGTATTTT
NA	TRBV7-9	NA	TRBJ2-3	CASSLDSGDTQYF	TGTGCCAGCAGCTTGGACAGCGGAGATACGCAGTATTTT
TRBD1	TRBV25-1	once	TRBJ1-2	CASSERDREGGYTF	TGTGCCAGCAGTGAAAGGGACAGGGAAGGTGGCTACACCTTC
NA	TRBV29-1	NA	TRBJ2-7	CSVGEPQGEQYF	TGCAGCGTGGGGGAACCCCAAGGGGAGCAGTACTTC
TRBD2	TRBV12-3/TRBV12-4	NA	TRBJ2-7	CASSPKGSGGYEQYF	TGTGCCAGCAGTCCGAAGGGAAGCGGGGGCTACGAGCAGTACTTC
TRBD1	TRBV12-3/TRBV12-4	NA	TRBJ1-1	CASRPTGEAFF	TGTGCCAGCAGACCGACAGGGGAAGCTTTCTTT
NA	TRBV9	NA	TRBJ2-2	CASSVPLQGVGNTGELFF	TGTGCCAGCAGCGTGCCCCTACAGGGAGTAGGGAACACCGGGGAGCTGTTTTTT
TRBD1	TRBV18	NA	TRBJ1-6	CASSPPTGQDNSPLHF	TGTGCCAGCTCACCCCCGACGGGACAGGATAATTCACCCCTCCACTTT
NA	TRBV15	NA	TRBJ2-7	CATSRDQRQTYEQYF	TGTGCCACCAGCAGAGATCAAAGACAAACCTACGAGCAGTACTTC
TRBD1	TRBV27	NA	TRBJ1-6	CASSPRQGMNSPLHF	TGTGCCAGCAGTCCCCGACAGGGAATGAATTCACCCCTCCACTTT
TRBD1	TRBV12-3/TRBV12-4	NA	TRBJ1-5	CASSPGGGAGMPQHF	TGTGCCAGCAGTCCAGGGGGGGGAGCGGGGATGCCCCAGCATTTT
NA	TRBV10-3	NA	TRBJ2-3	CAISESTGPDTQYF	TGTGCCATCAGTGAATCTACCGGACCAGATACGCAGTATTTT
TRBD1	TRBV12-3/TRBV12-4	NA	TRBJ2-6	CASPGGTGANVLTF	TGTGCCAGCCCAGGGGGCACTGGGGCCAACGTCCTGACTTTC
NA	TRBV29-1	NA	TRBJ1-4	CSVADSLNEKLFF	TGCAGCGTGGCGGACAGCCTCAATGAAAAACTGTTTTTT
NA	TRBV3-1	NA	TRBJ2-2	CASSHPAGELFF	TGTGCCAGCAGCCATCCCGCCGGGGAGCTGTTTTTT
NA	TRBV20-1	few	TRBJ2-5	CSASDGEETQYF	TGCAGTGCTTCGGACGGAGAAGAGACCCAGTACTTC
TRBD1	TRBV5-1	once	TRBJ2-1	CASSQAVGQGYNEQFF	TGCGCCAGCAGCCAAGCCGTTGGACAGGGATACAATGAGCAGTTCTTC
NA	TRBV6-6	NA	TRBJ1-6	CASKDGDAYNSPLHF	TGTGCCAGCAAGGACGGGGACGCCTATAATTCACCCCTCCACTTT
NA	TRBV2	NA	TRBJ1-6	CARETLPGGSPLHF	TGTGCCAGAGAAACGCTCCCTGGTGGTTCACCCCTCCACTTT
TRBD1	TRBV5-1	NA	TRBJ1-2	CASGQGTGYTF	TGCGCCAGCGGACAGGGAACTGGCTACACCTTC
NA	TRBV6-1	NA	TRBJ1-1	CASSEFRRGSMNTEAFF	TGTGCCAGCAGTGAATTTCGAAGGGGCAGCATGAACACTGAAGCTTTCTTT